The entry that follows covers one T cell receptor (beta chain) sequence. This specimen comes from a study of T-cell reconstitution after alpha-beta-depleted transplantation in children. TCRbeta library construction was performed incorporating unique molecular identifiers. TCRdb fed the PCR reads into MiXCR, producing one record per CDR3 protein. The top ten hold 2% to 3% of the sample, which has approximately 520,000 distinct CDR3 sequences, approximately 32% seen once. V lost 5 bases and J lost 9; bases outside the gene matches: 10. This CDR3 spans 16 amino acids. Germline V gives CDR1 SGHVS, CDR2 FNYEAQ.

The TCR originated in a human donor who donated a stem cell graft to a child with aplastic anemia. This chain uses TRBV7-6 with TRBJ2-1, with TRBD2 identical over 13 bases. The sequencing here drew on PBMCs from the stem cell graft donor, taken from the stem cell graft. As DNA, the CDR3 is TGTGCCAGCAGCATAACTAGCGGGAGGGCCGCCGGTGAGCAGTTCTTC. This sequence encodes CASSITSGRAAGEQFF.